This TCR beta chain comes out of a study of blood T cell repertoires in COVID-19 (TCRdb year 2020). Concerning the study at large: Samples covering the acute and convalescent phases of COVID-19 were provided by collaborators in the United States, Italy and Spain. Where available, HLA class I and class II types were taken from metadata supplied by the sample provider and were not determined by assay-based typing. Sample metadata almost always included a de-identified subject ID, COVID-19 status, age in years and sex. The repertoires were released in a freely available public database intended as a resource for research on the immune response to SARS-CoV-2. The dataset comprised deeply sampled blood TCRbeta repertoires from subjects exposed to, actively infected with, or recovered from COVID-19. The samples were drawn from the first 160 participants of the ongoing ImmuneRACE study and from about 1,200 subjects provided by 6 global collaborators. The prospective study material was composed of cDNA or gDNA derived from T cells, B-cell-depleted T cells, or PBMCs. What the authors observed across the whole study: How much clinical and demographic metadata was included differed by source and by participant, and the metadata was provided uncurated.

This clone was seen only a few times. It lacks a known antigen. Base-call qualities are not available, and no considerably larger clone is one nucleotide away. The CDR3 holds 15 amino acids from the cysteine to the phenylalanine. The retained sequence is limited to the CDR3, 45 bases, with the frame set at the first base. The germline V gene (reference sequence) gives CDR1 as DFQATT and CDR2 as SNEGSKA. The germline V end is reduced by 3 bases and the J end by 4 bases; junction bases left unmatched: 9. Each collaborating institution followed its own protocols to collect whole blood in K2EDTA tubes. For TCRbeta analysis, collaborators shipped samples as frozen whole blood, isolated PBMCs, or DNA extracted from either of those sample types. TCRbeta CDR3 regions were amplified from genomic DNA by means of the immunoSEQ Assay, a bias-controlled multiplex PCR. On the authors' methods: The number of nucleated cells in each sample was estimated by amplification of reference gene primers within the assay. To quantify the absolute abundance of each unique TCRbeta CDR3 rearrangement, sequence reads were collapsed and filtered. For each sample, productive Simpson clonality was calculated as the square root of Simpson's diversity index across productive rearrangements. TCRdb's version of the immuneACCESS table is confined to in-frame rearrangements and falls short of the full clone set. An unresolved V gene accounts for under half of the shortfall where checked; the remainder is of unknown origin. V and J calls and clone size follow that table, whereas D and trimming were derived from the DNA. This sample comprises 95,000 to 110,000 clones, over 70% of them detected only once. The leading ten clones occupy around 14% of the sample.

The sequencing sample was made of peripheral blood. The TCR sequence derives from a man aged 45-65 years with acute or convalescent COVID-19. The sequence joins TRBV20-1 to TRBJ2-5; 9 bases in the middle match TRBD2. Here the CDR3 is given as CSASRGGTSIETQYF. In nucleotide form, the sequence is TGCAGTGCTAGTAGGGGGGGGACTAGCATAGAGACCCAGTACTTC.